This T cell receptor (beta chain) was sequenced during a study of cytomegalovirus exposure and HLA in healthy donors (dated by TCRdb to 2016 to 2017). About the full investigation: In an earlier analysis of approximately 500 of the donors, approximately 260 Gb of sequence data and 90 million to 130 million unique TCR beta sequences from roughly 180 million T cells were reported. An early release that covered about 600 HLA-typed donors contained around 300 gigabases of sequencing data and approximately 85 million unique TCR sequences. Among the approximately 430 genotyped donors, around 81% belonged to the genetic ancestry cluster associated with self-reported Caucasian donors. The study was designed to test whether signatures of past pathogen exposure could be identified by cataloging public T cell receptors. The study used immunosequencing to profile the T cell repertoires of 666 subjects and linked those repertoires to cytomegalovirus serostatus. A separate validation cohort of about 110 different subjects was used in addition to the roughly 640-subject first cohort. To predict cytomegalovirus infection status, the study combined high-throughput TCR immunosequencing, statistical association of individual TCRs with disease status, and machine learning. A later analysis re-analyzed previously published TCR beta repertoires from 500 to 700 donors and added high-resolution HLA genotyping to study TCR occurrence patterns. Rather than drawing on any new phenotypic data, the later analysis identified candidate immune exposures from TCR beta sequences and the way those sequences occurred across donors. An earlier analysis of 587 of the donors applied high-throughput TCR beta sequencing to assess whether each TCR beta V gene segment acted as functional or pseudogenic. Donor age, sex, ethnicity and CMV serostatus were collected together with the repertoire data. A later genetic analysis took genome-wide SNP genotypes for about 65% of the 666 donors and used that subset as a discovery cohort. All discovery cohort repertoires had been generated using a single sequencing platform. Both class I and class II loci were covered by HLA typing, at four-digit resolution. Typing coverage differed by locus: A, B, C, DRB1 and DQB1 were typed in roughly 629-640 donors, DQA1 in around 500, DPA1 in nearly 610, and DPB1 in roughly 470. About five DR-DQ haplotypes were handled as single units for association and clustering, since linkage in the cohort was strong. On average, about 240,000 unique TCR beta nucleotide sequences were sequenced per donor among 398 genotyped donors of the cohort, with around 19% of those sequences being non-productive. Broad study findings and their caveats: In a later genetic analysis, a missense DCLRE1C variant was associated with V-gene and J-gene trimming of TCR beta chains, and the association was replicated in an independent cohort. A few of the identified cytomegalovirus-associated TCR beta chains were confirmed in vitro to be specific for cytomegalovirus antigens. A later analysis found that TCR association rates varied across HLA loci, with DRB1 alleles showing the most associated TCRs and HLA-C alleles the fewest. Linkage disequilibrium might explain the correlated functional status among segregating V segments, but an unknown experimental factor could not be ruled out. A further reported finding was that TCR beta sequences accurately predicted the HLA-A and HLA-B alleles for most subjects in the first cohort. A group of highly shared sequence variants was considered likely to be a technical artifact of the sequencing pipeline. When HLA alleles, especially DR and DQ, strongly co-occurred, TCR associations were difficult to assign to individual alleles. In a later analysis, 16,951 TCR beta sequences were associated with specific HLA alleles at a false discovery rate of 0.05. The authors suggested that the approach could potentially be extended to other disease states and immunological phenotypes. The study listed 150 to 200 TCR beta chains as associated with cytomegalovirus. Only TCR beta chains were sequenced in this cohort, and the absence of alpha or paired-chain data limited detectable features. For the cohort, immune exposure information was limited to CMV serostatus. The earlier analysis of 587 of the donors excluded around 17 rarely observed V segments, including chromosome 9 orphons, because counts were too low. According to a later genetic analysis, donors in an Asian-associated ancestry cluster had fewer N-insertions in productive TCRs than the approximately 710-donor mean. Several of the top co-occurrence clusters appeared to be linked to parvovirus B19, influenza, CMV and Epstein-Barr virus, according to a later analysis. The classifier was reported to diagnose cytomegalovirus status with high specificity and sensitivity in both the original and validation cohorts. The presence/absence analyses assumed that sequencing depth was roughly uniform across donors, and that assumption may not be true. Across donors, most TCR sequences were observed very rarely, whereas some public TCRs were present in many individuals. Some IMGT-functional V segments, including TRBV6-2 and TRBV6-3, could not be distinguished by the 87-base-pair reads and were therefore excluded. In an earlier analysis of more than 500 of the donors, most TCR beta V segments appeared in productive rearrangements about 90% or about 30% of the time, broadly matching IMGT annotations. Because some donors lacked HLA typing at each locus, the association tests relied only on the typed subset. In a later analysis, HLA-associated TCR beta chains were found to be more clonally expanded and to have lower generation probabilities than equally common non-associated chains. Most CMV-associated TCR beta chains appeared to be HLA-restricted in a later analysis, and the HLA associations seemed to be driven largely by CMV exposure.

About this clone itself: Its antigen is not yet known. No quality values exist for individual bases; no much larger clone is one base distant.

The germline ends are 12 bases apart after V is trimmed by 5 bases and J by 5 bases. In the germline V gene, CDR1 corresponds to SGHTA and CDR2 to FQGNSA. The CDR3 runs 13 residues from the cysteine to the phenylalanine. The kept DNA is CDR3 alone, 39 bases in frame from the first base. Libraries were constructed by the immunoSEQ multiplex PCR assay. For the multiplex PCR, a mixture combining 60 forward primers for TCR Vbeta segments and 13 reverse primers for TCR Jbeta segments was used. The CDR3 region of rearranged TCR beta genes was amplified from genomic DNA with a multiplex PCR assay. On the Illumina HiSeq System, the amplified TCR beta libraries were sequenced as 87-base-pair reads. From the authors' description of their analysis: Across the 666 repertoires, a later analysis counted 75 million to 90 million unique TCR beta chains, approximately 10 million of which were shared by at least two donors. Raw reads were error-corrected and collapsed into unique sequences with a nearest-neighbor algorithm that merged closely related sequences to remove PCR and sequencing errors. To assign V, D and J gene segments, CDR3 sequences were aligned to IMGT reference sequences. Each retained sequence needed at least a six-nucleotide match to both a V gene segment and a J gene segment. A rearrangement was called productive if the CDR3 had no stop codons and remained in frame with V and J, and every other rearrangement was called non-productive. Following IMGT convention, CDR3 was defined as the stretch from the second conserved V-encoded cysteine up to the conserved J-encoded phenylalanine. The earlier analysis of 450 to 750 of the donors excluded any sequence lacking an unambiguous match to a single V gene segment. An earlier analysis of over 450 of the donors classified V segments as functional when productive rearrangements were above 56.7% and as segregating when the standard deviation between donors was above 5%. To diagnose cytomegalovirus status from the catalog of TCR beta chain sequences, a statistical classification framework was built. V and J gene assignment, in a later analysis, came from comparing TCR nucleotide sequences with IMGT/GENE-DB human TR gene sequences. The TCRdist pipeline was used in a later analysis to assign CDR3 sequences and most-parsimonious VDJ recombination scenarios. A later analysis defined each TCR beta chain by its CDR3 amino acid sequence plus V-gene family, and excluded reads lacking a unique V-gene family. As a way to deal with suspected cross-contamination and a sequencing artifact, a later analysis dropped 450 to 600 nucleotide sequences that were highly shared and had low generation probability. A later analysis calculated a clonal expansion index for each public chain from normalized within-repertoire ranks of inferred template counts. In a later analysis, generation probabilities were computed with a VDJ recombination model fitted to out-of-frame rearrangements, and the resulting probabilities were checked against IGoR. Hypergeometric tests were used in a later analysis to score TCR-TCR, TCR-HLA and TCR-CMV co-occurrence, with a repertoire-size bias correction applied to the TCR pairs. False discovery rates were estimated in a later analysis by permuting HLA or CMV assignments 20 times. In a later analysis, co-occurring TCRs were grouped using DBSCAN, with TCRdist sequence similarity added in when clustering inside HLA-allele-positive subsets. For co-occurrence clustering, repertoires with fewer than 30,000 or more than 120,000 public chains were excluded, along with four to six repertoires with anomalous nucleotide sharing. The table comes from immuneACCESS by way of TCRdb, which keeps in-frame sequences with V and J called. Part of the clones is missing from these tables; in studies checked, under half for an unresolved V gene and the rest for unknown reasons. The DNA gave D and trimming, while V, J and clone size come from that table. This sample is represented by roughly 130,000 clones; 80% of them were singletons. Roughly 4% of the sample is in the top ten clones.

The cohort was made up of approximately 700 healthy bone marrow donors. All cohort members were sampled while nominally healthy, although unrecorded immune exposures were likely present. The donor tested CMV seronegative and was one of the 352 seronegative cohort members. Every donor gave a peripheral blood sample, and the peripheral blood mononuclear cells from that sample were used for TCR beta sequencing. The Qiagen DNeasy Blood Extraction Kit was used to extract genomic DNA from the blood cell samples. This sequence uses TRBV7-2 and TRBJ2-5, with the D segment identity uncertain. Specimen: PBMCs. The TCR was taken from a woman in her forties in good health and CMV-seronegative. This receptor carries the CDR3 CASSASIGETQYF. The nucleotide sequence reads TGTGCCAGCAGCGCGAGTATTGGTGAGACCCAGTACTTC. With all but the CDR3 taken from the reference TRBV7-2 and TRBJ2-5 genes, the full variable domain is: GAGVSQSPSNKVTEKGKDVELRCDPISGHTALYWYRQSLGQGLEFLIYFQGNSAPDKSGLPSDRFSAERTGGSVSTLTIQRTQQEDSAVYLCASSASIGETQYFGPGTRLLVL.